This TCR beta chain was sequenced during a study of blood T cell repertoires in COVID-19. On the study more broadly: The origin of the acute and convalescent COVID-19 samples was the United States, Italy and Spain. Sources were T cells, B-cell-depleted T cells, or PBMCs; the material itself was cDNA or gDNA.

The CDR3 spans 15 residues. The V gene end was trimmed by 5 bases and the J gene end by 4 bases; junction bases not matched to a gene: 4. Germline assignment: CDR1 SGHTA and CDR2 FQGNSA. As processed by the authors: From reference gene primer amplification, estimates of nucleated cell counts were derived. Using immunoSEQ multiplex PCR, the repertoire was profiled, and TCRdb retains in-frame clones only, with some absent. Clone size and the V and J calls come from that table; the DNA yielded D and trimming. Of about 170,000 clones in the sample, approximately 90% are singletons; the top ten hold 7% to 8%.

Sequenced: peripheral blood. This sequence joins TRBV7-2 and TRBJ2-7, with TRBD2 identical over 14 bases. This TCR was recovered from a woman of 80 years or more in a cohort sampled during active or convalescent COVID-19. CDR3 sequence: CASSLTSGGAYEQYF. DNA of the CDR3: TGTGCCAGCAGCCTGACTAGCGGGGGGGCATACGAGCAGTACTTC.